The T cell receptor (beta chain) described here comes from a study of blood T cell repertoires in COVID-19. Study information: Acute and convalescent COVID-19 samples came from the United States, Italy and Spain. Nucleic acid was either cDNA or gDNA, and it came from T cells, B-cell-depleted T cells, or PBMCs.

Source study methods: Amplifying reference gene primers gave estimates of nucleated cell counts. Data came from immunoSEQ multiplex PCR; TCRdb stores just in-frame clones and leaves some out. The V and J calls and clone size come from that table; D and trimming were worked out from the DNA. The sample carries 70,000 to 85,000 clones, approximately 89% recorded once. Only a few counts were recorded for this clone. CDR1 is SGHNT, CDR2 YYREEE, per germline (reference sequence). Trimming at V came to 0 bases and at J to 8 bases, leaving 5 bases not matched to a gene. This CDR3 spans 14 amino acids. V gene TRBV5-4 combines with J gene TRBJ2-1, with 7 bases that match TRBD1. This TCR was recovered from a woman aged 55-70 years with active COVID-19. The material sequenced was peripheral blood. CDR3 amino acids: CASSLERGRDEQFF. CDR3 coding DNA: TGTGCCAGCAGCTTGGAGAGGGGGCGAGATGAGCAGTTCTTC.